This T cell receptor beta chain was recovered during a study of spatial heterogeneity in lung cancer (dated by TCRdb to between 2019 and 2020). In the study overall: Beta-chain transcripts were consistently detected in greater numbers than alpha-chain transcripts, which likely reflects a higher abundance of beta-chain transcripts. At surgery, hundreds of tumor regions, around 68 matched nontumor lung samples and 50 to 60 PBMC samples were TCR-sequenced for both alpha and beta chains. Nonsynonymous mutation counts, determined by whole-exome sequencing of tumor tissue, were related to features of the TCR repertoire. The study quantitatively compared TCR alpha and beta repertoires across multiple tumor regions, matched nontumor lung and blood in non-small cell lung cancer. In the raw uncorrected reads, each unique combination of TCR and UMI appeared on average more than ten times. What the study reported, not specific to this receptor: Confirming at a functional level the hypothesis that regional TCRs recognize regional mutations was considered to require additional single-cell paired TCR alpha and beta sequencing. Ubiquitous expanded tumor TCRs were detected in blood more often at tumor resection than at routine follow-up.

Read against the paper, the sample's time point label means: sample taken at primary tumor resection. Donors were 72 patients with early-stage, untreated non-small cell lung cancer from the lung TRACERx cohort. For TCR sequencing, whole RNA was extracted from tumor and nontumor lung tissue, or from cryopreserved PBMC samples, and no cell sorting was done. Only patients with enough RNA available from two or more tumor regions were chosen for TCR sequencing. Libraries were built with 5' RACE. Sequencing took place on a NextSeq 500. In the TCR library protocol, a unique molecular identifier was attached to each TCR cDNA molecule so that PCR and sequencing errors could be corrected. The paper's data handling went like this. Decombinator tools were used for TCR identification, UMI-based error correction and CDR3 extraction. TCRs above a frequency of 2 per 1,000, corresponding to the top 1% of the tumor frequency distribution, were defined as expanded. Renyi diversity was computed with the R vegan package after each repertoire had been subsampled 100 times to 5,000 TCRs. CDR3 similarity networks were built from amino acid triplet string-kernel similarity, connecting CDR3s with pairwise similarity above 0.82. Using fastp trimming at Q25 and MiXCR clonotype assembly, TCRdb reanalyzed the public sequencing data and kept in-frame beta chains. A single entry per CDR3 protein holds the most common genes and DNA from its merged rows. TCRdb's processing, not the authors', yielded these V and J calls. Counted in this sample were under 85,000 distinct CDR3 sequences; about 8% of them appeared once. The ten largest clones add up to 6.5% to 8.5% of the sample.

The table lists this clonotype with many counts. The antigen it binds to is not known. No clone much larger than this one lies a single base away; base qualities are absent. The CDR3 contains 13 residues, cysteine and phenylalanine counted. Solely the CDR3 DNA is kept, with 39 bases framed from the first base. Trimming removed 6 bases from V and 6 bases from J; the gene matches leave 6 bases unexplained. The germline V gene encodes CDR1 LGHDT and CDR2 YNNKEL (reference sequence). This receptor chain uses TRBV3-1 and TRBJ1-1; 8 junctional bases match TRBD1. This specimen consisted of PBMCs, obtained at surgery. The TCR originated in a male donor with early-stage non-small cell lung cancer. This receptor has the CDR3 CASSRQGLAEAFF. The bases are TGTGCCAGCAGTCGACAGGGGCTCGCTGAAGCTTTCTTT.